The clone carrying this TCR beta chain was seen at least ten times. Its specificity is not known. This sample stems from a study of CD8 T cells in ankylosing spondylitis. TCRdb analysed the 5' RACE reads with MiXCR anew, one entry per CDR3 protein. In the table there are approximately 130,000 distinct CDR3 sequences, more than 9.5% of which are singletons. Points from the study as a whole: Reports say disease-linked clones showed up significantly more in matched ankylosing spondylitis synovial fluid.

Germline values: CDR1 ENHRY, CDR2 SYGVKD. V was cut by 3 bases and J by 3 bases, with 12 bases left in between. The CDR3 length is 14 residues. The sequence was obtained from a female donor with ankylosing spondylitis or in good health (not recorded which). Sequenced material: blood, either unsorted or a sorted T cell fraction (not recorded which). This chain uses TRBV10-3 with TRBJ2-7, with D unresolved. The DNA of the CDR3 is TGTGCCATCAGTGATGGGTCTAACTTCTACGAGCAGTACTTC. It specifies CAISDGSNFYEQYF.